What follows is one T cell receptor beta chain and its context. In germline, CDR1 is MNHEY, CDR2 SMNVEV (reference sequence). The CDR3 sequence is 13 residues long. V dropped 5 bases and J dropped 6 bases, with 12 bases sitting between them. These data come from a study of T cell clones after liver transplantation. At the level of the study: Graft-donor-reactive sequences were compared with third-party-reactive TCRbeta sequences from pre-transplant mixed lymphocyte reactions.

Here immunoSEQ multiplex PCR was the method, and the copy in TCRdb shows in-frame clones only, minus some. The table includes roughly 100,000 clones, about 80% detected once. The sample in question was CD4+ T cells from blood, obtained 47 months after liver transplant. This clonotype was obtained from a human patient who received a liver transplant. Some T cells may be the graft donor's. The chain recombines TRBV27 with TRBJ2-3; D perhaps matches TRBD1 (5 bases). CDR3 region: CASSHLPGDTQYF. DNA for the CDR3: TGTGCCAGCAGTCACCTCCCAGGGGATACGCAGTATTTT.